A single sample is the source of the 30 T cell receptor beta chains below, sequenced in a study of shared clonotypes between healthy human individuals. Profiling relied on immunoSEQ multiplex PCR, and the TCRdb table lists in-frame clones only, not all of them. The top ten clones hold roughly 0.13% of a sample with millions of clones, around 90% of them seen once. Sequenced sample: naive CD4+ T cells sorted from blood. Sample subset: CD45RA+ positively selected. These TCRs come from a young man in good health.

V and J are TRBV5-5 and TRBJ1-1; D is ambiguous. Trimming pared 1 base from V and 8 bases from J, leaving 12 bases between. This CDR3 is built from 13 residues. Looked up from germline, CDR1 is SGHKS and CDR2 is YYEKEE (reference sequence). CDR3 sequence: CASSLSFTQEAFF. The CDR3 coding sequence is TGTGCCAGCAGCTTGAGCTTCACGCAGGAAGCTTTCTTT.

V usage is TRBV9 and J usage is TRBJ1-6; TRBD1 might be the D (6 bases). Trimming removed 3 bases at V and 7 bases at J, with 20 bases between. CDR3 length: 17 residues. Germline loops: CDR1 SGDLS, CDR2 YYNGEE. CDR3: CASSAYLGGQKNSPLHF. For the CDR3, the DNA is TGTGCCAGCAGCGCTTACCTAGGGGGGCAGAAAAATTCACCCCTCCACTTT.

The genes are TRBV20-1 and TRBJ1-3, with no clear D. CDR1 and CDR2 (germline): DFQATT, SNEGSKA (reference sequence). Trimming took 3 bases from V and 7 from J, leaving 4 bases between them. This CDR3 contains 10 residues. The CDR3 is CSARGNTIYF. CDR3 nucleotides: TGCAGTGCTAGGGGGAACACCATATATTTT.

This clone was seen just once. This chain uses TRBV19 with TRBJ2-3; 7 positions agree with TRBD2. This CDR3 has 11 amino acids. Germline CDR1 and CDR2: LNHDA and SQIVND (reference sequence). V shed 9 bases and J 8 bases; nucleotides not matched to a gene: 5. Here the CDR3 DNA reads TGTGCCAGCCAGACGGGGGGTACGCAGTATTTT. Translating gives CASQTGGTQYF.

V usage is TRBV9 and J usage is TRBJ2-3; 9 nucleotides match TRBD1. In germline, CDR1 is SGDLS, CDR2 YYNGEE. The CDR3 has 14 residues. V was pared by 2 bases and J by 7 bases, with 5 bases of the junction left unmatched. The CDR3 reads CASSVDRGMHTQYF. DNA of the CDR3: TGTGCCAGCAGCGTGGACAGGGGAATGCATACGCAGTATTTT.

CDR3: CASSGSLGVNTEAFF. In DNA form, the CDR3 reads TGTGCCAGCAGCGGATCGTTGGGGGTGAACACTGAAGCTTTCTTT. The chain uses TRBV7-9 and TRBJ1-1; TRBD1 is a possible D gene (5 bases). Looked up from germline, CDR1 is SEHNR and CDR2 is FQNEAQ (reference sequence). The CDR3 contains 15 residues. Trimming pared 5 bases from V and 0 bases from J, leaving 13 bases between. Full variable domain (missing parts from reference TRBV7-9 and TRBJ1-1): DTGVSQNPRHKITKRGQNVTFRCDPISEHNRLYWYRQTLGQGPEFLTYFQNEAQLEKSRLLSDRFSAERPKGSFSTLEIQRTEQGDSAMYLCASSGSLGVNTEAFFGQGTRLTVV.

The genes are TRBV19 and TRBJ2-1; 9 nucleotides agree with TRBD2. Unmatched junction bases numbered 7, after V lost 0 bases and J lost 7 bases. The CDR3 contains 16 residues. Germline assignment: CDR1 LNHDA and CDR2 SQIVND (reference sequence). The CDR3 reads CASSIDTGLAWNEQFF. The CDR3 coding sequence is TGTGCCAGTAGTATAGATACGGGACTAGCTTGGAATGAGCAGTTCTTC.

Comment on this clone: The junction differs from germline at one of its ends, possibly a read error. The chain has TRBV7-7 and TRBJ2-3; D is possibly TRBD1 or TRBD2 (5 bases each). This CDR3 contains 15 residues. The germline CDR1 and CDR2 sequences are SSHAT and FNYEAQ (reference sequence). The CDR3 region is CASSLGDGPTDTQYF. CDR3 DNA: TGTGCTAGCAGCTTGGGGGACGGACCCACAGATACGCAGTATTTT.

The chain is built from TRBV19 and TRBJ2-2; 9 bases are shared with TRBD2. The trim removed 4 bases at V and 7 bases at J, leaving 13 bases unmatched. There are 17 residues in the CDR3. Germline V gives CDR1 LNHDA, CDR2 SQIVND (reference sequence). CDR3 in DNA: TGTGCCAGTAGTAGATGGGCTAGCGGGGCAGACCACGGGGAGCTGTTTTTT. Translating gives CASSRWASGADHGELFF.

This chain connects TRBV6-5 to TRBJ1-4; D remains unclear. The V gene lost 4 bases and the J gene lost 0 bases, with 3 bases spanning the gap. This CDR3 contains 13 residues. Germline CDR1 reads MNHEY; CDR2 reads SVGAGI. The CDR3 bases are TGTGCCAGCAGTTTTGCAACTAATGAAAAACTGTTTTTT. Its protein product is CASSFATNEKLFF.

This sequence joins TRBV30 and TRBJ1-6, with a possible D match to TRBD1 (5 bases). CDR1 and CDR2 from the germline V gene are GTSNPN and SVGIG (reference sequence). CDR3 length equals 15 residues. Deletions cut 1 base from V and 4 bases from J, with 11 bases between. The CDR3 bases are TGTGCCTGGAGTGGCCCGACAGTTTATAATTCACCCCTCCACTTT. It specifies CAWSGPTVYNSPLHF. Full variable domain (outside the CDR3, taken from reference TRBV30 and TRBJ1-6): SQTIHQWPATLVQPVGSPLSLECTVEGTSNPNLYWYRQAAGRGLQLLFYSVGIGQISSEVPQNLSASRPQDRQFILSSKKLLLSDSGFYLCAWSGPTVYNSPLHFGNGTRLTVT.

The rearrangement uses TRBV6-1 and TRBJ2-7; weak D call: TRBD1 (5 bases). Germline V gene lookup returns CDR1 MNHNS and CDR2 SASEGT. Deletions cut 5 bases from V and 3 bases from J, with 14 bases between. The CDR3 runs to 14 residues. The CDR3, as DNA: TGTGCCAGCAGTCCCCCTTGGGGCGGCTACGAGCAGTACTTC. The encoded protein is CASSPPWGGYEQYF.

The rearrangement uses TRBV2 and TRBJ1-5; tentative D call: TRBD1 (6 bases). From germline, CDR1 is SNHLY and CDR2 FYNNEI. Trimming pared 6 bases from V and 7 bases from J, leaving 16 bases between. CDR3 length equals 14 residues. The CDR3 sequence is CASSGTGIGQPQHF. DNA for the CDR3: TGTGCCAGCAGCGGAACAGGGATAGGGCAGCCCCAGCATTTT. Together with reference TRBV2 and TRBJ1-5, the CDR3 gives the full variable domain: EPEVTQTPSHQVTQMGQEVILRCVPISNHLYFYWYRQILGQKVEFLVSFYNNEISEKSEIFDDQFSVERPDGSNFTLKIRSTKLEDSAMYFCASSGTGIGQPQHFGDGTRLSIL.

J is TRBJ2-7 and V is TRBV4-3, with unresolved D. Trimming removed 1 base at V and 2 bases at J, with 12 bases between. CDR1 LGHNA and CDR2 YSLEER come from the germline V gene. This CDR3 comprises 15 residues. DNA of the CDR3: TGCGCCAGCAGCCAAGCTGCAGGCCCGGCCTACGAGCAGTACTTC. Translation gives CASSQAAGPAYEQYF.

This sequence joins TRBV7-3 and TRBJ2-1; possible D gene TRBD1, 6 bases. Trimming took 4 bases from V and 10 from J, leaving 8 bases between them. The CDR3 has 11 residues. Germline CDR1 SGHTA, CDR2 FQGTGA. The CDR3 loop is CASSSGTEQFF. Here the CDR3 DNA reads TGTGCCAGCAGCTCCGGGACAGAGCAGTTCTTC.

Worth noting for this clone: One end of the junction does not line up with germline, which may come from a read error. The rearrangement links TRBV7-7 to TRBJ2-2; a weak D match, TRBD2 (6 bases). From germline, CDR1 is SSHAT and CDR2 FNYEAQ (reference sequence). This CDR3 comprises 16 residues. The CDR3 region has the DNA TGTGCTAGCAGCCCGACCCCAGCGGGGAACACCGGGGAGCTGTTTTTT. Its translation is CASSPTPAGNTGELFF.

The rearrangement joins TRBV10-3 to TRBJ1-4, with D perhaps TRBD1 (5 bases). The germline CDR1 and CDR2 sequences are ENHRY and SYGVKD. V was pared by 4 bases and J by 7 bases, with 22 bases between. The CDR3 runs 17 residues. CDR3 DNA: TGTGCCATCAGTGCCAACGTTTGGGGTGGGGGTCCTGAAAAACTGTTTTTT. This translates into CAISANVWGGGPEKLFF.

The chain has TRBV5-6 and TRBJ1-1; perhaps TRBD1 as D (6 bases). The length of the CDR3 is 14 residues. The V and J ends lost 0 bases and 6 bases respectively, with 12 bases between them. The V gene's germline CDR1 is SGHDT and CDR2 YYEEEE. CDR3 nucleotides: TGTGCCAGCAGCTTGGCTGGGGGCGGCGCTGAAGCTTTCTTT. This codes for CASSLAGGGAEAFF. Together with reference TRBV5-6 and TRBJ1-1, the CDR3 gives the full variable domain: DAGVTQSPTHLIKTRGQQVTLRCSPKSGHDTVSWYQQALGQGPQFIFQYYEEEERQRGNFPDRFSGHQFPNYSSELNVNALLLGDSALYLCASSLAGGGAEAFFGQGTRLTVV.

This clone was recorded once. The chain recombines TRBV11-2 with TRBJ2-7; TRBD1 matches 9 bases. CDR3 size: 15 residues. V lost 1 base, J lost 5 bases, and 6 bases stayed unmatched. Germline CDR1 is SGHAT and CDR2 is FQNNGV. CDR3 DNA sequence: TGTGCCAGCAGCTTAGCCGGGACAGGGAGGGACGAGCAGTACTTC. Translated, it gives CASSLAGTGRDEQYF.

This clone showed up just once. V gene TRBV19 combines with J gene TRBJ2-1, with unresolved D. Trimming pared 6 bases from V and 4 bases from J, leaving 7 bases between. Per the germline V gene, CDR1 is LNHDA and CDR2 is SQIVND (reference sequence). This CDR3 has 12 amino acids. The CDR3: CASSKKYNEQFF. The DNA for the CDR3 is TGTGCCAGTAGCAAAAAATACAATGAGCAGTTCTTC.

The chain recombines TRBV6-6 with TRBJ2-1; TRBD2 matches at 7 bases. The germline CDR1 and CDR2 sequences are MNHNY and SVGAGI (reference sequence). This CDR3 is built from 15 residues. V dropped 7 bases and J dropped 4; count of bases not matched to a gene: 10. This CDR3 reads CASIFGGGSYNEQFF. The CDR3 bases are TGTGCCAGCATTTTCGGCGGGGGATCATACAATGAGCAGTTCTTC.

The V and J genes are TRBV7-8 and TRBJ1-5; D is undetermined. Germline-derived CDR1 and CDR2 are SGHVS and FQNEAQ. V was shortened by 6 bases and J by 0 bases, with 6 bases between the two germline ends. The CDR3 has 13 residues. CDR3 in DNA: TGTGCCAGCAGTTTTAATAGCAATCAGCCCCAGCATTTT. Translation gives CASSFNSNQPQHF.

The rearrangement uses TRBV19 and TRBJ2-1; D possibly corresponds to TRBD2 (6 bases). This CDR3 is 15 amino acids long. CDR1 LNHDA and CDR2 SQIVND come from the germline V gene (reference sequence). Deletions cut 6 bases from V and 7 bases from J, with 19 bases between. CDR3 nucleotides: TGTGCCAGTAGCCCACTAGCCCCCGGAGGGAATGAGCAGTTCTTC. This sequence encodes CASSPLAPGGNEQFF. The variable domain in full, with the rest retrieved from reference TRBV19 and TRBJ2-1, is DGGITQSPKYLFRKEGQNVTLSCEQNLNHDAMYWYRQDPGQGLRLIYYSQIVNDFQKGDIAEGYSVSREKKESFPLTVTSAQKNPTAFYLCASSPLAPGGNEQFFGPGTRLTVL.

V and J are TRBV6-1 and TRBJ2-2, with TRBD1 as a possible D gene (5 bases). Trimming removed 6 bases at V and 4 bases at J, with 12 bases between. Germline values: CDR1 MNHNS, CDR2 SASEGT. CDR3 length: 14 amino acids. CDR3: CASRIQGGTGELFF. In DNA, the CDR3 is TGTGCCAGCAGGATCCAGGGTGGCACCGGGGAGCTGTTTTTT.

This chain uses TRBV7-9 with TRBJ2-7; D may be TRBD2 (5 bases). The CDR3 has 15 amino acids. Germline CDR1 and CDR2: SEHNR and FQNEAQ (reference sequence). The V end was cut by 0 bases, the J end by 3 bases, with 12 bases between. As DNA, the CDR3 is TGTGCCAGCAGCTTAGCCGGGATCAAGGGCTACGAGCAGTACTTC. It specifies CASSLAGIKGYEQYF.

CDR3 in DNA: TGTGCCAGCAGTGAAGAGGGACTAGAGCGCTACGAGCAGTACTTC. It yields the protein CASSEEGLERYEQYF. The chain recombines TRBV6-1 with TRBJ2-7, with 8 bases identical to TRBD2. V trimming: 1 base; J trimming: 3 bases; junction bases outside the gene matches: 5. The CDR3 loop spans 15 amino acids. Germline CDR1 MNHNS, CDR2 SASEGT.

The chain has TRBV5-8 and TRBJ2-3; D possibly corresponds to TRBD2 (5 bases). CDR1 is SGHTS, CDR2 YDEGEE, per germline. V was cut by 0 bases and J by 2 bases, with 16 bases left in between. The CDR3 has 17 amino acids. The CDR3 region has the DNA TGTGCCAGCAGCTTGGTTGTCAAGGAGGTAAACACAGATACGCAGTATTTT. It is translated as CASSLVVKEVNTDTQYF.

This clone has just a few counts. This rearrangement joins TRBV2 to TRBJ1-2; a possible D gene is TRBD1 (6 bases). Looked up from germline, CDR1 is SNHLY and CDR2 is FYNNEI. The CDR3 has 14 residues. Trimming pared 5 bases from V and 5 bases from J, leaving 15 bases between. CDR3: CASSWTDSSYGYTF. CDR3 DNA: TGTGCCAGCAGTTGGACGGACAGTAGTTATGGCTACACCTTC.

This chain links TRBV19 with TRBJ1-2, with D perhaps matching TRBD1 (6 bases). The V gene lost 8 bases and the J gene lost 8 bases, with 15 bases spanning the gap. The length of the CDR3 is 12 residues. Germline values: CDR1 LNHDA, CDR2 SQIVND (reference sequence). Here the CDR3 DNA reads TGTGCCAGTGGAGACAGGTACGGAGGCTACACCTTC. It codes for CASGDRYGGYTF.

The rearrangement uses TRBV27 and TRBJ1-5; D remains ambiguous. The CDR3 totals 14 residues. CDR1 and CDR2 (germline): MNHEY, SMNVEV (reference sequence). V gave up 7 bases and J gave up 5 bases, with 15 bases separating them. In DNA form, the CDR3 reads TGTGCCAGCAAAAGACCCCTACCCCATCAGCCCCAGCATTTT. This gives the protein CASKRPLPHQPQHF.